This T cell receptor (beta chain) was sequenced during a study of blood T cell repertoires in COVID-19. The wider study: Some COVID-19 samples were acute and others convalescent; all came from the United States, Italy and Spain.

In the study's own analysis: Reference gene primer amplification yielded estimated nucleated cell counts. The data were produced by immunoSEQ multiplex PCR, yet TCRdb's version contains in-frame clones alone and is incomplete. For V, J and clone size, that table is used; D and trimming come from the DNA. The table lists fewer than 200,000 clones, around 82% of them singletons. Trimming stripped 0 bases from V and 3 bases from J, with 4 bases between. The germline V gene has CDR1 SGHKS and CDR2 YYEKEE (reference sequence). The CDR3 runs to 13 residues. This chain links TRBV5-5 with TRBJ2-1; D gene unclear. Material for sequencing was PBMCs or T cells enriched from blood (not recorded which). The clonotype originates from a woman aged 50 to 60 in a cohort exposed to, infected with or recovered from COVID-19 (not recorded which). Here the CDR3 reads CASSLVSYNEQFF. The DNA for the CDR3 is TGTGCCAGCAGCTTGGTCAGCTACAATGAGCAGTTCTTC.